This section outlines one TCR beta chain sequence together with its context. What it recognizes is unknown. Germline-derived CDR1 and CDR2 are MNHNS and SASEGT. The CDR3 totals 14 residues. V lost 7 bases, J lost 5 bases, and 16 bases lay in between. This record belongs to a study of OX40 agonist ivuxolimab in advanced cancers. Study-wide findings and caveats: Clonal expansion was seen in CD4+ and CD8+ blood T cells by week 6 at 0.1 to 3.0 mg/kg.

Sequenced by immunoSEQ multiplex PCR; TCRdb stores in-frame clones only, minus some. Of fewer than 90,000 clones listed, more than 85% were seen once; the top ten hold about 8%. The sample here was CD4+ or CD8+ T cells sorted from blood, taken in a trial of the OX40 agonist ivuxolimab. The chain is built from TRBV6-1 and TRBJ2-3; a possible D gene is TRBD1 (8 bases). The receptor comes from an adult with an advanced solid tumor such as melanoma, head and neck, liver or kidney cancer. DNA of the CDR3: TGTGCCAGCATAAACAGGGGGGGAGGAGATACGCAGTATTTT. Translating it yields CASINRGGGDTQYF.